This T cell receptor (beta chain) appears in the sequencing data of a study of yellow fever vaccine responses in identical twins. Study-wide findings and caveats: Each twin's T cell response to the vaccine was reported to look partly convergent and partly personalized.

TCRdb re-called the RT-PCR reads with MiXCR, one entry per CDR3 protein. This table has fewer than 3,500 distinct CDR3 sequences, roughly 83% appearing once. Of note for this clonotype: Its specificity is unknown.

This CDR3 region has 14 residues. V was shortened by 5 bases and J by 7 bases, with 15 bases between the two germline ends. Germline V lookup: CDR1 SGHAT, CDR2 FQNNGV. The V call is TRBV11-2, the J call TRBJ1-5; a possible D gene is TRBD1 (5 bases). Sample: T cells from blood (PBMCs), unsorted or a sorted subset (not recorded which), taken before or after yellow fever vaccination (not recorded which). The TCR comes from a woman under 30 who received the yellow fever vaccine. CDR3 sequence reads: CASSPGWGNQPQHF. The CDR3 DNA reads as TGTGCCAGCAGCCCCGGGTGGGGGAACCAGCCCCAGCATTTT.